One T cell receptor beta chain is described in this entry. These data are taken from a study of blood T cells in healthy people across ages. PCR was performed a second time for roughly 7 to 12 cycles using a sample-barcoded 5' primer and a J-beta primer mix. From the 5' RACE reads, TCRdb called clonotypes with MiXCR, one entry per CDR3 protein. The table has approximately 780,000 distinct CDR3 sequences, roughly 25% seen once; the top ten hold around 3%. Germline values: CDR1 SGHRS, CDR2 YFSETQ. The length of the CDR3 is 16 residues. Trimming stripped 0 bases from V and 2 bases from J, with 13 bases between. This same sample was also part of a study on T cells of mothers and their children. That paper notes: Each donor was one of three healthy Caucasian mothers or one of their six children.

Sequenced input: blood. This receptor was obtained from a boy aged 5-17 years in good health. The chain has TRBV5-1 and TRBJ2-3, with D unresolved. The CDR3 spells CASSLESETYTDTQYF. CDR3 coding DNA: TGCGCCAGCAGCTTGGAATCGGAGACCTACACAGATACGCAGTATTTT.